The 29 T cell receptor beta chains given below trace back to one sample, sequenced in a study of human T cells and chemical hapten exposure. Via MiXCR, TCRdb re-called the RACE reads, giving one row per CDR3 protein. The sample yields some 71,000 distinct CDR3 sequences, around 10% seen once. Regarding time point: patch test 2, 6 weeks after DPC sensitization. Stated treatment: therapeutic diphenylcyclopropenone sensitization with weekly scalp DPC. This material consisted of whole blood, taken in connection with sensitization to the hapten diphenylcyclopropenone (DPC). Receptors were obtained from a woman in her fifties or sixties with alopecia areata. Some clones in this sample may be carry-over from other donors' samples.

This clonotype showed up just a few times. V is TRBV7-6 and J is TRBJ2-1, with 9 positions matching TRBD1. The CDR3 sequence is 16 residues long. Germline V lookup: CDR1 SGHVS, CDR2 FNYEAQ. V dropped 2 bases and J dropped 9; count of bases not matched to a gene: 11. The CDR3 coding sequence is TGTGCCAGCAGCTTAAATTTGGGACAGGGCCAGACTGAGCAGTTCTTC. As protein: CASSLNLGQGQTEQFF.

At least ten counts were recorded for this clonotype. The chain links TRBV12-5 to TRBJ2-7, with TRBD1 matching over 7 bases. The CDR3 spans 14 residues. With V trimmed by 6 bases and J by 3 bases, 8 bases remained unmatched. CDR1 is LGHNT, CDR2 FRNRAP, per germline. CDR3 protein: CASGPEGAYYEQYF. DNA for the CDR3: TGTGCTAGTGGCCCAGAGGGGGCCTACTACGAGCAGTACTTC.

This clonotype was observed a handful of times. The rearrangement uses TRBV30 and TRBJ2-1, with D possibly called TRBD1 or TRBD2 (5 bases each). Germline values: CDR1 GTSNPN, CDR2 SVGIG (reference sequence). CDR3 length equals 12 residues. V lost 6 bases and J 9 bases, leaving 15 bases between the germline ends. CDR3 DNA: TGTGCCTGCGGGTATGGGGGACGTGAGCAGTTCTTC. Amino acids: CACGYGGREQFF.

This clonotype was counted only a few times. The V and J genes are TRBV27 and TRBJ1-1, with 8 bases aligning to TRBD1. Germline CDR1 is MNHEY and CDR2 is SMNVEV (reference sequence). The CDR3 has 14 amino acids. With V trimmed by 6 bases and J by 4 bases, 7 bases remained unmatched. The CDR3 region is CASSKDRVSTEAFF. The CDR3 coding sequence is TGTGCCAGCAGCAAGGACAGGGTTAGCACTGAAGCTTTCTTT.

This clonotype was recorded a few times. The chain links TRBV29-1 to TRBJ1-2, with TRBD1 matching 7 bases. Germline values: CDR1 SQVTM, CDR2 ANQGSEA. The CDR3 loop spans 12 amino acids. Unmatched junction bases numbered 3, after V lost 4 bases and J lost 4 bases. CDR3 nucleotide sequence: TGCAGCGTTGGGACAGGTACCTATGGCTACACCTTC. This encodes CSVGTGTYGYTF.

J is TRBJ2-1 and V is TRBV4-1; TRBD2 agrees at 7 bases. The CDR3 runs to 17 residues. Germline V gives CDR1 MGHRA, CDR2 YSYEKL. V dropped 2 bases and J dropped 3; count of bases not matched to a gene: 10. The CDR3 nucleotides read TGCGCCAGCAGCCAATACGGGGGTCTAGCGGACTACAATGAGCAGTTCTTC. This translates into CASSQYGGLADYNEQFF.

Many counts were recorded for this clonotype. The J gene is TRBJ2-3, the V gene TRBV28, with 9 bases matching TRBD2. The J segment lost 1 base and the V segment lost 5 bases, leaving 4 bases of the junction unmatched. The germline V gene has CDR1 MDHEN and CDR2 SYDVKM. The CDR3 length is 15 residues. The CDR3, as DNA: TGTGCCAGCAGTCAGACTAGCGGACGCACAGATACGCAGTATTTT. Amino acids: CASSQTSGRTDTQYF. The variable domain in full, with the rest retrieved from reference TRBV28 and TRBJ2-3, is DVKVTQSSRYLVKRTGEKVFLECVQDMDHENMFWYRQDPGLGLRLIYFSYDVKMKEKGDIPEGYSVSREKKERFSLILESASTNQTSMYLCASSQTSGRTDTQYFGPGTRLTVL.

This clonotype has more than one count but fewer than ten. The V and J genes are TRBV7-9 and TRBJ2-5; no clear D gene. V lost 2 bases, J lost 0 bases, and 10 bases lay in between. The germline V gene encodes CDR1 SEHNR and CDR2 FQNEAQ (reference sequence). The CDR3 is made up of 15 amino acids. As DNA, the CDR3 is TGTGCCAGCAGCTTATTTCGTGACAACCAAGAGACCCAGTACTTC. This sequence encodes CASSLFRDNQETQYF. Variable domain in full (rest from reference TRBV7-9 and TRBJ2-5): DTGVSQNPRHKITKRGQNVTFRCDPISEHNRLYWYRQTLGQGPEFLTYFQNEAQLEKSRLLSDRFSAERPKGSFSTLEIQRTEQGDSAMYLCASSLFRDNQETQYFGPGTRLLVL.

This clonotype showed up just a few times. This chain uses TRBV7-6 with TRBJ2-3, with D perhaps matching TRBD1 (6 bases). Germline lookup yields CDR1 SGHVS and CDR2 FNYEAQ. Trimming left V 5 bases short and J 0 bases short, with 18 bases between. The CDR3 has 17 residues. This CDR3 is CASSTPPGHSSTDTQYF. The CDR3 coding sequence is TGTGCCAGCAGCACCCCTCCGGGACATTCTAGCACAGATACGCAGTATTTT.

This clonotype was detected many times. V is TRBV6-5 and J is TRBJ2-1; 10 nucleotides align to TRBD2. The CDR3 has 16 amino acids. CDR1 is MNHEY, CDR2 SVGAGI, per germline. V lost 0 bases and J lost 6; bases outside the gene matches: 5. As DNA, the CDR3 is TGTGCCAGCAGTTACTCCCTAGCGGGAGAACCCAATGAGCAGTTCTTC. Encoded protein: CASSYSLAGEPNEQFF.

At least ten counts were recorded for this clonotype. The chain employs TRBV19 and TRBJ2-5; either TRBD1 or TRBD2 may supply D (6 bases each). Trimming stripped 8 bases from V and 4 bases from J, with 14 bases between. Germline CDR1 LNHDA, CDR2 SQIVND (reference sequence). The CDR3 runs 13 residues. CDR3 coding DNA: TGTGCCAGTTACGGGGGCCCCGGAGAGACCCAGTACTTC. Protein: CASYGGPGETQYF.

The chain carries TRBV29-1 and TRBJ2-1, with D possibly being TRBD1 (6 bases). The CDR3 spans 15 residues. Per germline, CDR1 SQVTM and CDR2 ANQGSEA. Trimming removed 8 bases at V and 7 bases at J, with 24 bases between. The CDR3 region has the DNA TGCAGCACTACAGCCCAGACAGGCCTCGCGAATGAGCAGTTCTTC. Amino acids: CSTTAQTGLANEQFF.

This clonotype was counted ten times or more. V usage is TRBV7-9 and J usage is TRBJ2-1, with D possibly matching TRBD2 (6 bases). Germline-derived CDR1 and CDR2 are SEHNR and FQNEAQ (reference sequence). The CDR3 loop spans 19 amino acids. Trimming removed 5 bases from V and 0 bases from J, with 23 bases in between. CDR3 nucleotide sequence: TGTGCCAGCAGCCCTCCCTGGGGCAGCAGGGAGGCCTCCTACAATGAGCAGTTCTTC. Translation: CASSPPWGSREASYNEQFF.

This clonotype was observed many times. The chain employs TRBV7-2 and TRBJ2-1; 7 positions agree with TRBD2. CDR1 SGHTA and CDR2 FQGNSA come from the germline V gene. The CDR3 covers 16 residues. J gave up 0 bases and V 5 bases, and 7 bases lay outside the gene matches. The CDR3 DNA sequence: TGTGCCAGCAGCACCCGACTAGCCCGCTCCTACAATGAGCAGTTCTTC. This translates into CASSTRLARSYNEQFF.

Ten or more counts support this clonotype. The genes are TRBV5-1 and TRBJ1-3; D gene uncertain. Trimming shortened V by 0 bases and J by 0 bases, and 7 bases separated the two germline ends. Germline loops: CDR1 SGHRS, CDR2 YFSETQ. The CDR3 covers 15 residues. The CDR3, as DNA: TGCGCCAGCAGCTTGGAGGCAGCCTCTGGAAACACCATATATTTT. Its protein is CASSLEAASGNTIYF.

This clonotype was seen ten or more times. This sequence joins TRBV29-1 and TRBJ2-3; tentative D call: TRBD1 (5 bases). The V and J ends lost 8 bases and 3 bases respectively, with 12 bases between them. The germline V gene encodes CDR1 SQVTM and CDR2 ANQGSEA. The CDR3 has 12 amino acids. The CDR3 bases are TGCAGCTCCCAAAAGGGGACAGATACGCAGTATTTT. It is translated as CSSQKGTDTQYF.

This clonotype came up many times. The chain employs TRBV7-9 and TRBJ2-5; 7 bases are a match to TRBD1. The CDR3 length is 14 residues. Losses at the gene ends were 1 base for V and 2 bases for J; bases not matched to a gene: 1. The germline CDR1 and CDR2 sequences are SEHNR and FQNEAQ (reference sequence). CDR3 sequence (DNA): TGTGCCAGCAGCTTAGTGGGACAGCAAGAGACCCAGTACTTC. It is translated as CASSLVGQQETQYF.

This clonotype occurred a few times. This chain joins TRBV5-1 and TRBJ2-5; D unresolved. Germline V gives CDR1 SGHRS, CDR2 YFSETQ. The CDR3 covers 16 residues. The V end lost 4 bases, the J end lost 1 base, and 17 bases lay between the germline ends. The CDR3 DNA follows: TGCGCCAGCAGCCTACTGGGGTCGCCGATCCAAGAGACCCAGTACTTC. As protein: CASSLLGSPIQETQYF.

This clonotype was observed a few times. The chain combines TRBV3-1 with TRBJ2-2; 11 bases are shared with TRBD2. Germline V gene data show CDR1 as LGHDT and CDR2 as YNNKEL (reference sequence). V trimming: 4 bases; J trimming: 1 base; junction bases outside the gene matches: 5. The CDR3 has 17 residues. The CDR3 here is CASSRSGRAVNTGELFF. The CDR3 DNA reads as TGTGCCAGCAGCCGTAGCGGGAGGGCCGTGAACACCGGGGAGCTGTTTTTT.

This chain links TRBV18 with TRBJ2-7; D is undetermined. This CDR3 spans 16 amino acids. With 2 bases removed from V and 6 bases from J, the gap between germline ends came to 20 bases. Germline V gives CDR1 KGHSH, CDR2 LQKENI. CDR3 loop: CASSPVVTGYSSEQYF. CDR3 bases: TGTGCCAGCTCACCAGTAGTAACCGGTTATAGCAGCGAGCAGTACTTC.

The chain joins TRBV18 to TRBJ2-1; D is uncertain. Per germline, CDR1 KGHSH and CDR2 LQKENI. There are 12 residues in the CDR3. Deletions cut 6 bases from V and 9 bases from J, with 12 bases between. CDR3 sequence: CASSMTAGEQFF. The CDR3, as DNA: TGTGCCAGCTCCATGACTGCCGGTGAGCAGTTCTTC.

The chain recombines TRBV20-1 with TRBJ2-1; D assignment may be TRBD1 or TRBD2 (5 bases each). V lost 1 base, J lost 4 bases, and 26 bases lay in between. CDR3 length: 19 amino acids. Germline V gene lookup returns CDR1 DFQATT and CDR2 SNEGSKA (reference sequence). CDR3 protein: CSARGGSVGGSDGYNEQFF. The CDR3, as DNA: TGCAGTGCTAGAGGGGGGTCGGTAGGAGGTTCGGATGGTTACAATGAGCAGTTCTTC.

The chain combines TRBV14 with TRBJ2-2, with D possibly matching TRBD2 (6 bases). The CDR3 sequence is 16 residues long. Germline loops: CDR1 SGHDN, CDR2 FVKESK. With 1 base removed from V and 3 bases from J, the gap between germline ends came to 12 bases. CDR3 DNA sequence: TGTGCCAGCAGCCAAGTCTGGGGGACTTACACCGGGGAGCTGTTTTTT. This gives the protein CASSQVWGTYTGELFF.

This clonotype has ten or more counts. In DNA, the CDR3 is TGTGCCAGCAGCTTCGGACAAGGTGGCTACACCTTC. Its translation is CASSFGQGGYTF. The chain recombines TRBV13 with TRBJ1-2; D is possibly TRBD1 (5 bases). Germline V gene sequence: CDR1 PRHDT, CDR2 FYEKMQ (reference sequence). The length of the CDR3 is 12 residues. V was cut by 3 bases and J by 7 bases, with 9 bases left in between.

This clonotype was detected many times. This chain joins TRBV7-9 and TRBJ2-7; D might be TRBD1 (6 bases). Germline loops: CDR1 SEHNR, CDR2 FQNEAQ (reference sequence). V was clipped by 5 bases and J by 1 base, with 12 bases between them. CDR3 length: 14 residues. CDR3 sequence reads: CASSQAGTSYEQYF. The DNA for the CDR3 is TGTGCCAGCAGCCAGGCCGGGACATCCTACGAGCAGTACTTC.

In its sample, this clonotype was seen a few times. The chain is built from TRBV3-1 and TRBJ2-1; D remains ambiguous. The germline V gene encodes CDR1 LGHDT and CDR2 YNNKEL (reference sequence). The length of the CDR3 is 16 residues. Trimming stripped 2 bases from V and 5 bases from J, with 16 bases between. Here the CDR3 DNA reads TGTGCCAGCAGCCAACGAACTACTCGAATGAACAATGAGCAGTTCTTC. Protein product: CASSQRTTRMNNEQFF.

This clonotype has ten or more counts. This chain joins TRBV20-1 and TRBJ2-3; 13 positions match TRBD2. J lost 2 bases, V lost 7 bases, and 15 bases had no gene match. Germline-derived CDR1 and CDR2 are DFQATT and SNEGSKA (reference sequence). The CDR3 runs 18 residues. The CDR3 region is CSGRGLAGVEGPTDTQYF. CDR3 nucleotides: TGCAGTGGAAGAGGACTAGCGGGAGTAGAGGGGCCCACAGATACGCAGTATTTT.

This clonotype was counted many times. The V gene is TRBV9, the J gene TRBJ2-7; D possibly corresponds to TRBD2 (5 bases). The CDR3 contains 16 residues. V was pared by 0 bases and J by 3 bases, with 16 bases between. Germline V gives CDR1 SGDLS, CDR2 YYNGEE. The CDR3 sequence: CASSVAAEVRFYEQYF. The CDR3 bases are TGTGCCAGCAGCGTAGCTGCGGAGGTCCGATTCTACGAGCAGTACTTC.

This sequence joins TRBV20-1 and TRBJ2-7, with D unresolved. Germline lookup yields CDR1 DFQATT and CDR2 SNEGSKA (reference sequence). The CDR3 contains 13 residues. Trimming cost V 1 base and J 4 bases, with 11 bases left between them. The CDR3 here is CSARVAGSYEQYF. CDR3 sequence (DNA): TGCAGTGCTAGAGTGGCAGGATCTTACGAGCAGTACTTC.